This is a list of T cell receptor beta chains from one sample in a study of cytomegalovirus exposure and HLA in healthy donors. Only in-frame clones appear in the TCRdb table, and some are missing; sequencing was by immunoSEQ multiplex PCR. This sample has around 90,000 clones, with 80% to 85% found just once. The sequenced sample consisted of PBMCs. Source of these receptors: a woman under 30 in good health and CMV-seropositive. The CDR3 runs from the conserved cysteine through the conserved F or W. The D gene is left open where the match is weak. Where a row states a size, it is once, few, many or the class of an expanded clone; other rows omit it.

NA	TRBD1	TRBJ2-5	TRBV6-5	CASSSGTAYQETQYF	TGTGCCAGCAGTTCCGGGACAGCGTACCAAGAGACCCAGTACTTC
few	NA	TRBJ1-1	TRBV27	CASSSGENTEAFF	TGTGCCAGCAGTTCAGGGGAGAACACTGAAGCTTTCTTT
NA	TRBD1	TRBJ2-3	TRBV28	CAINSRDRALDTQYF	TGTGCCATCAACAGCCGGGACAGGGCGTTAGATACGCAGTATTTT
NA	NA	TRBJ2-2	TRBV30	CAWRIQGTGELFF	TGTGCCTGGAGGATACAGGGCACCGGGGAGCTGTTTTTT
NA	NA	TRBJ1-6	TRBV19	CASTSREGSPLHF	TGTGCCAGTACCTCCCGGGAGGGGTCACCCCTCCACTTT
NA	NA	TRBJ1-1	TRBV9	CASSVGGHTEAFF	TGTGCCAGCAGCGTCGGGGGGCACACTGAAGCTTTCTTT
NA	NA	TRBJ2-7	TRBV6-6	CASRTNRVYEQYF	TGTGCCAGCAGGACGAACAGGGTTTACGAGCAGTACTTC
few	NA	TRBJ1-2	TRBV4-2	CASSQDRVGYTF	TGTGCCAGCAGCCAAGACAGGGTTGGCTACACCTTC
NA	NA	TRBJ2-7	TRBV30	CAWSVRGLEEQYF	TGTGCCTGGAGTGTACGGGGATTGGAGGAGCAGTACTTC
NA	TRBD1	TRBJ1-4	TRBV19	CASSPTGTNEKLFF	TGTGCCAGTAGTCCGACAGGGACTAATGAAAAACTGTTTTTT
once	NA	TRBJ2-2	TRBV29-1	CSVALLQNGELFF	TGCAGCGTTGCCCTTCTCCAGAACGGGGAGCTGTTTTTT
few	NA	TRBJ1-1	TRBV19	CASSTYDAGAEAFF	TGTGCCAGTAGTACGTACGACGCGGGAGCTGAAGCTTTCTTT
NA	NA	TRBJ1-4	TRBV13	CASSLRQGNEKLFF	TGTGCCAGCAGCTTGAGGCAGGGTAATGAAAAACTGTTTTTT
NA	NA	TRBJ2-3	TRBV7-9	CASSLTDSTDTQYF	TGTGCCAGCAGCTTAACAGATAGCACAGATACGCAGTATTTT
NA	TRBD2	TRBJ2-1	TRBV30	CAWSVSSGGHNEQFF	TGTGCCTGGAGTGTTTCTAGCGGGGGACACAATGAGCAGTTCTTC
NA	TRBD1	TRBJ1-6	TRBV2	CASSESLTGRFPNSPLHF	TGTGCCAGCAGTGAATCCCTGACAGGGCGATTCCCTAATTCACCCCTCCACTTT
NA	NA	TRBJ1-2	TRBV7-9	CASSPEDHYGYTF	TGTGCCAGCAGCCCGGAGGATCACTATGGCTACACCTTC
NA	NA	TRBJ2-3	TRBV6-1	CASSHRASTDTQYF	TGTGCCAGCAGCCACAGGGCTAGCACAGATACGCAGTATTTT
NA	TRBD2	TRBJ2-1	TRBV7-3	CASSPGLAGGPSYNEQFF	TGTGCCAGCAGCCCGGGACTAGCGGGGGGGCCCTCCTACAATGAGCAGTTCTTC
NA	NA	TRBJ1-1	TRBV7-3	CASSLGGAGLTEAFF	TGTGCCAGCAGCTTAGGTGGGGCAGGCTTGACTGAAGCTTTCTTT
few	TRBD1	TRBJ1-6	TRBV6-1	CASRVPGQGISPLHF	TGTGCCAGCAGGGTACCGGGACAGGGAATTTCACCCCTCCACTTT
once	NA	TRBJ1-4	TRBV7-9	CASQKQVNEKLFF	TGTGCCAGCCAGAAACAGGTTAATGAAAAACTGTTTTTT
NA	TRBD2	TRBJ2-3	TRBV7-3	CASSQSSGGARDTQYF	TGTGCCAGCAGCCAATCTAGCGGGGGGGCAAGAGATACGCAGTATTTT
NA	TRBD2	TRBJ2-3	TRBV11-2	CASSLFRRGNTDTQYF	TGTGCCAGCAGCTTATTCCGGCGGGGGAACACAGATACGCAGTATTTT
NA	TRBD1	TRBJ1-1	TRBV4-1	CASSRQGWRNTEAFF	TGCGCCAGCAGCCGACAGGGGTGGAGGAACACTGAAGCTTTCTTT
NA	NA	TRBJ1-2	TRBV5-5	CASSFRPDSGYTF	TGTGCCAGCAGCTTCCGTCCGGACAGTGGCTACACCTTC
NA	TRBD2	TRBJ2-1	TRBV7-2	CASSLAVSSYNEQFF	TGTGCCAGCAGTCTAGCGGTGAGCTCCTACAATGAGCAGTTCTTC
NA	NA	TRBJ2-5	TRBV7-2	CASSLEAGIGETQYF	TGTGCCAGCAGCTTAGAGGCAGGGATTGGGGAGACCCAGTACTTC
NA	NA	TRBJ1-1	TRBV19	CASTRARAQDTEAFF	TGTGCCAGTACCCGTGCGAGGGCTCAGGACACTGAAGCTTTCTTT
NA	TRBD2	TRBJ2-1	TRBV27	CASRRAGGPRGEQFF	TGTGCCAGCAGGAGAGCGGGGGGGCCCAGGGGAGAGCAGTTCTTC
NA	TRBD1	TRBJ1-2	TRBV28	CASSLGGSYGYTF	TGTGCCAGCAGCTTAGGGGGCTCCTATGGCTACACCTTC
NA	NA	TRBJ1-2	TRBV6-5	CASSGAGPGIYGYTF	TGTGCCAGCAGTGGGGCAGGGCCAGGGATCTATGGCTACACCTTC
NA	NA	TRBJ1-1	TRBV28	CASSLHGGTEAFF	TGTGCCAGCAGTTTACACGGGGGGACTGAAGCTTTCTTT
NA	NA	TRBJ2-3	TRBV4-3	CASSQDLAPTSTDTQYF	TGCGCCAGCAGCCAAGATCTTGCTCCTACTAGCACAGATACGCAGTATTTT
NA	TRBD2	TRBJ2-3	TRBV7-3	CASSSIAGGITDTQYF	TGTGCCAGCAGCTCTATAGCGGGGGGGATCACAGATACGCAGTATTTT
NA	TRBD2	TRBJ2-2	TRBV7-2	CASSLDGGAPGELFF	TGTGCCAGCAGCTTAGACGGGGGGGCGCCCGGGGAGCTGTTTTTT
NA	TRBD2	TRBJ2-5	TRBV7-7	CASSLSLGGETQYF	TGTGCCAGCAGCTTGTCCCTGGGGGGGGAGACCCAGTACTTC
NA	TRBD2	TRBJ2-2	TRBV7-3	CASSGRQRGYTGELFF	TGTGCCAGCAGCGGAAGGCAGCGGGGGTACACCGGGGAGCTGTTTTTT
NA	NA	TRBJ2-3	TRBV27	CASSSMDTQYF	TGTGCCAGCAGTTCAATGGATACGCAGTATTTT
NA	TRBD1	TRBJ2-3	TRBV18	CASSPLPRGTDTQYF	TGTGCCAGCTCACCACTGCCCAGGGGGACAGATACGCAGTATTTT
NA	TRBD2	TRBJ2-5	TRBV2	CASSEGTSGAETQYF	TGTGCCAGCAGTGAAGGGACTAGCGGGGCAGAGACCCAGTACTTC
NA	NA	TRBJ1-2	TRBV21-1	CASSKEATGAKKCSYTF	TGTGCCAGCAGCAAGGAAGCGACAGGGGCGAAGAAATGTAGCTACACCTTC
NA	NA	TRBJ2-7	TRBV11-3	CASSLEEGLEQYF	TGTGCCAGCAGCTTAGAGGAGGGATTGGAGCAGTACTTC
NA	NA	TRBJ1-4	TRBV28	CASSYEWEKLFF	TGTGCCAGCAGTTATGAGTGGGAAAAACTGTTTTTT
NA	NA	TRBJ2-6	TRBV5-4	CASSFGPDYRSGANVLTF	TGTGCCAGCAGCTTCGGCCCGGACTACCGCTCTGGGGCCAACGTCCTGACTTTC
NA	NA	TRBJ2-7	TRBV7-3	CASSLESREPYEQYF	TGTGCCAGCAGCTTAGAGAGCAGGGAACCCTACGAGCAGTACTTC
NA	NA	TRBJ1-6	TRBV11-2	CASSFPGTSSPLHF	TGTGCCAGCAGCTTTCCCGGGACATCCTCACCCCTCCACTTT
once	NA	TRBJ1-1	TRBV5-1	CASYLMWAFF	TGCGCCAGCTACCTAATGTGGGCTTTCTTT
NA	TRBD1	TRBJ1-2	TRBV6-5	CASGTVLANYGYTF	TGTGCCAGCGGGACAGTTCTAGCTAACTATGGCTACACCTTC
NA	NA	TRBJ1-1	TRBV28	CASSRQVLMGTEAFF	TGTGCCAGCAGTAGACAGGTTCTAATGGGGACTGAAGCTTTCTTT
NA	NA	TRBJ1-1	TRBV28	CASTERGEDTEAFF	TGTGCCAGCACCGAGCGTGGGGAGGACACTGAAGCTTTCTTT
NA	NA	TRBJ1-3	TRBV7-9	CASSLQGKSSGNTIYF	TGTGCCAGCAGCTTACAGGGCAAATCCTCTGGAAACACCATATATTTT